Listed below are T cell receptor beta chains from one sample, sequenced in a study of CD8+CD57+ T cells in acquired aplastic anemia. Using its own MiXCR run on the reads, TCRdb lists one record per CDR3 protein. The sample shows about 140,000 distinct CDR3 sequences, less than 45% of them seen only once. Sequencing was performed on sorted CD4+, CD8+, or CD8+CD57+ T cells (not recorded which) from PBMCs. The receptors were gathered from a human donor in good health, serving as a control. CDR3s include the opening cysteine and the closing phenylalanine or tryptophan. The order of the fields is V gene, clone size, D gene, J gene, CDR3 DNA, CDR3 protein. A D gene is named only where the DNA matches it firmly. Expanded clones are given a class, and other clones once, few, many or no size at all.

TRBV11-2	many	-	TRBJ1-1	TGTGCCAGCAGCTTGACAGCTCAAGCTTTCTTT	CASSLTAQAFF
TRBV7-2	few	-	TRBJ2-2	TGTGCCAGCAGATTTAACACAGGGAACACCGGGGAGCTGTTTTTT	CASRFNTGNTGELFF
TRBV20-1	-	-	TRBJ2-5	TGCAGTGCTAAGACCCCGAACGTCGGAGCCCAAGAGACCCAGTACTTC	CSAKTPNVGAQETQYF
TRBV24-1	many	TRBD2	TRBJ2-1	TGTGCCACCAGTGCGGGCCGGGGGGGATTAACGGGAGGTTACAATGAGCAGTTCTTC	CATSAGRGGLTGGYNEQFF
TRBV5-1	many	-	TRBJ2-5	TGCGCCAGCAGCTTTACGGGACGCCAAGAGACCCAGTACTTC	CASSFTGRQETQYF
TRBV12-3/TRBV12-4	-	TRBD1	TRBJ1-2	TGTGCCAGCACCGTGGACAGGGGGTCCTCTTTTTCCCCTTATGGCTACACCTTC	CASTVDRGSSFSPYGYTF
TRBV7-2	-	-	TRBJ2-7	TGTGCCAGCACCTCCGGGCCAAGGGGATACGAGCAGTACTTC	CASTSGPRGYEQYF
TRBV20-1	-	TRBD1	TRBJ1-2	TGCAGTGCGCGCGACAGGGTCTATGGCTACACCTTC	CSARDRVYGYTF
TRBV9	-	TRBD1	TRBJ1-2	TGTGCCAGCAGCACATGGACAGGGCTAGGAGGCTACACCTTC	CASSTWTGLGGYTF
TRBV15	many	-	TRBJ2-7	TGTGCCACCAGCAGAGATCCCTCCCCCTTCTCCGAGCAGTACTTC	CATSRDPSPFSEQYF
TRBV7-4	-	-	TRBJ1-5	TGTGCCAGCAGTGTCTCCCTCTATCAGTCCCAGCATTTT	CASSVSLYQSQHF
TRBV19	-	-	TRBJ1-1	TGTGCCAGTAGTATACGGGGGGCGAATGCTTTCTTT	CASSIRGANAFF
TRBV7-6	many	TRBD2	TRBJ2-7	TGTGCCAGCAGCTTAGCGGAAGGGACTAGCTACGAGCAGTACTTC	CASSLAEGTSYEQYF
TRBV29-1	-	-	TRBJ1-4	TGCAGCGTTTCCAGGGGAAGACCTAATGAAAAACTGTTTTTT	CSVSRGRPNEKLFF
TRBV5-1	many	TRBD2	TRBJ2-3	TGCGCCAGCAGCTTCCTCTCGGGACTAAACACAGATACGCAGTATTTT	CASSFLSGLNTDTQYF
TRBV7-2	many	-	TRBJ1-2	TGTGCCAGCAGCAAAGGTGGGGGATTTAGTATCTATGGCTACACCTTC	CASSKGGGFSIYGYTF
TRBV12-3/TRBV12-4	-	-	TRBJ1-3	TGTGCCAGCAGTTTACAGGGAATGAGCTCCGGAAACACCATATATTTT	CASSLQGMSSGNTIYF
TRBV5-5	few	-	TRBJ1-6	TGTGCCAGCAGCTTGGGGCAGGGAGTCTCACCCCTCCACTTT	CASSLGQGVSPLHF
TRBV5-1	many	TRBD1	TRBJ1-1	TGCGCCAGCAGCTTGGCCGGACAGGGAATTGAAGCTTTCTTT	CASSLAGQGIEAFF
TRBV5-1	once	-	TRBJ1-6	TGCGCCAGCAGCTTGACAGGGTACAATTCACCCCTCCACTTT	CASSLTGYNSPLHF
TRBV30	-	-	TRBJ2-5	TGTGCCTGGAGTGGCTCGGTGGAGACCCAGTACTTC	CAWSGSVETQYF
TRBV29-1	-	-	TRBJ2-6	TGCAGCGTGAAGGGCTCTGGGGCCAACGTCCTGACTTTC	CSVKGSGANVLTF
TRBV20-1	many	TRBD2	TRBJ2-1	TGCAGTGCTAGCCAGCGGGGGGTGGATGAGCAGTTCTTC	CSASQRGVDEQFF
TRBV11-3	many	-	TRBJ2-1	TGTGCCAGCAGCTTAGATAGCGGGACAGGAGATGAGCAGTTCTTC	CASSLDSGTGDEQFF
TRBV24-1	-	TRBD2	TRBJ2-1	TGTGCCACCAGTGATCGCGGGGGAAGCTCCTACAATGAGCAGTTCTTC	CATSDRGGSSYNEQFF
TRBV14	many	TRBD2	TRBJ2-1	TGTGCCAGCAGCCTCAGACTAGCGGGGGGGCCTGTGTTCGGTAATGAGCAGTTCTTC	CASSLRLAGGPVFGNEQFF
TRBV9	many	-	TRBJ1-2	TGTGCCAGCAGCGTTAGCGCAGTCGGCTCGAGGGGCTACACCTTC	CASSVSAVGSRGYTF
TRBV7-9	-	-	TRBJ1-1	TGTGCCAGCAGCTTAGTTGGCCGAGAGGTCACTGAAGCTTTCTTT	CASSLVGREVTEAFF
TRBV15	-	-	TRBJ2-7	TGTGCCACCAGCAGAGATTTCGGAGGCACAACCGCCTACGAGCAGTACTTC	CATSRDFGGTTAYEQYF
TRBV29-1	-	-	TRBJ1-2	TGCAGCGTCCGGGGAGACTATGGCTACACCTTC	CSVRGDYGYTF
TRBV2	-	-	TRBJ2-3	TGTGCCAGCAGTGTGACTTTTACAGATACGCAGTATTTT	CASSVTFTDTQYF
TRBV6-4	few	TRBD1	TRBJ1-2	TGTGCCAGCAGTGACAAACCCGGGACAGGGTTTCATGGCTACACCTTC	CASSDKPGTGFHGYTF
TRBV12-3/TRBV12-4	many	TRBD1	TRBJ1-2	TGTGCCAGCAGTCCCAGGGGGGTTGGCTATGGCTACACCTTC	CASSPRGVGYGYTF
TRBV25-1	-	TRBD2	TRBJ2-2	TGTGCCAGCACGCCCGAGGGGCTAGCGGTGAACACCGGGGAGCTGTTTTTT	CASTPEGLAVNTGELFF
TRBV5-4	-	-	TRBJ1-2	TGTGCCAGCAGAAAAGCGGGGGGCTCTGGCTACACCTTC	CASRKAGGSGYTF
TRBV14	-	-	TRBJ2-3	TGTGCCAGCAGCCTTCTCGGTTCTAGGCCTGATGGCACAGATACGCAGTATTTT	CASSLLGSRPDGTDTQYF
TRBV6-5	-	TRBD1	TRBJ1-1	TGTGCCAGCAGTTACTCGACAGGGGGCGGGTCTGAAGCTTTCTTT	CASSYSTGGGSEAFF